Each of the 20 T cell receptor beta chains below was sequenced from the same sample in a study of blood T cell repertoires in COVID-19. Clones were sequenced by immunoSEQ multiplex PCR, and TCRdb holds only the in-frame ones, with some missing. The table shows roughly 260,000 clones, with roughly 86% occurring only once. Sequencing used peripheral blood. The receptors were gathered from a woman between 50 and 59 years old with acute or convalescent COVID-19.

This rearrangement joins TRBV23-1 to TRBJ1-1, with D hard to call. TRBV23-1 is classed as an ORF, of uncertain function. The CDR3 has 14 residues. The V and J ends lost 0 bases and 1 base respectively, with 6 bases between them. The DNA for the CDR3 is TGCGCCAGCAGTCAATCGCCCAGGAACACTGAAGCTTTCTTT. This sequence encodes CASSQSPRNTEAFF.

The chain employs TRBV11-3 and TRBJ2-7, with D tentatively TRBD1 (6 bases). The V gene's germline CDR1 is SGHNT and CDR2 YENEEA. CDR3 length equals 12 residues. V gave up 4 bases and J gave up 6 bases, with 10 bases separating them. CDR3 in amino acids: CASSYTGSEQYF. The CDR3 DNA reads as TGTGCCAGCAGCTACACAGGGAGCGAGCAGTACTTC.

V usage is TRBV10-3 and J usage is TRBJ2-7; 11 bases line up with TRBD2. Germline CDR1 reads ENHRY; CDR2 reads SYGVKD. Trimming cost V 5 bases and J 4 bases; bases outside gene matches: 4. The CDR3 is 14 residues long. As DNA, the CDR3 is TGTGCCATCAGTATACTAGCGGGAGAATACGAGCAGTACTTC. Translation: CAISILAGEYEQYF.

As DNA, the CDR3 is TGTGCCAGCAGGCCCCACTTTGCTGAAGCTTTCTTT. Translated, it gives CASRPHFAEAFF. The chain uses TRBV28 and TRBJ1-1; D uncertain. V was trimmed by 6 bases and J by 6 bases, leaving 11 bases between them. There are 12 residues in the CDR3. CDR1 is MDHEN, CDR2 SYDVKM, per germline.

The chain uses TRBV18 and TRBJ1-2; 8 bases align to TRBD1. From germline, CDR1 is KGHSH and CDR2 LQKENI. The V segment lost 4 bases and the J segment 8 bases; nucleotides outside the gene matches: 6. This CDR3 comprises 13 residues. The CDR3 sequence: CASSQGQVGGYTF. The CDR3 DNA reads as TGTGCCAGCTCACAGGGACAGGTTGGCGGCTACACCTTC.

The chain couples TRBV5-1 to TRBJ1-4; D gene uncertain. This CDR3 has 15 amino acids. The germline gives CDR1 SGHRS, CDR2 YFSETQ. V was trimmed by 0 bases and J by 0 bases, leaving 6 bases between them. The CDR3 is CASSLDGTTNEKLFF. The CDR3 DNA sequence: TGCGCCAGCAGCTTGGACGGGACAACTAATGAAAAACTGTTTTTT.

V is TRBV28 and J is TRBJ1-2, with unresolved D. The CDR3 sequence is 15 residues long. V lost 1 base, J lost 8 bases, and 17 bases lay in between. Germline V gene lookup returns CDR1 MDHEN and CDR2 SYDVKM. DNA of the CDR3: TGTGCCAGCAGTTTATTAACCCCTGGGCAAGGCGGCTACACCTTC. This translates into CASSLLTPGQGGYTF.

This chain joins TRBV28 and TRBJ1-4, with D possibly being TRBD1 (6 bases). The CDR3 is made up of 14 amino acids. CDR1 MDHEN and CDR2 SYDVKM come from the germline V gene. With 2 bases removed from V and 4 bases from J, the gap between germline ends came to 8 bases. In DNA form, the CDR3 reads TGTGCCAGCAGTTTAGTAGGGGGTAATGAAAAACTGTTTTTT. Its translation is CASSLVGGNEKLFF. Drawing the rest from reference TRBV28 and TRBJ1-4, the complete variable domain is DVKVTQSSRYLVKRTGEKVFLECVQDMDHENMFWYRQDPGLGLRLIYFSYDVKMKEKGDIPEGYSVSREKKERFSLILESASTNQTSMYLCASSLVGGNEKLFFGSGTQLSVL.

The CDR3 nucleotides read TGTGCCAGCAGAGCGACGGGAGGGAGCTCCTACAATGAGCAGTTCTTC. Encoded protein: CASRATGGSSYNEQFF. The chain links TRBV7-3 to TRBJ2-1; 8 positions agree with TRBD2. Trimming at V came to 6 bases and at J to 0 bases, leaving 7 bases not matched to a gene. The CDR3 covers 16 residues. Germline V gene sequence: CDR1 SGHTA, CDR2 FQGTGA. The whole variable domain, remainder taken from reference TRBV7-3 and TRBJ2-1, is GAGVSQTPSNKVTEKGKYVELRCDPISGHTALYWYRQSLGQGPEFLIYFQGTGAADDSGLPNDRFFAVRPEGSVSTLKIQRTERGDSAVYLCASRATGGSSYNEQFFGPGTRLTVL.

The chain employs TRBV5-5 and TRBJ2-2; 11 bases fit TRBD1. The CDR3 runs to 15 residues. V was clipped by 4 bases and J by 8 bases; unmatched bases: 7. Germline CDR1 and CDR2: SGHKS and YYEKEE (reference sequence). CDR3 coding DNA: TGTGCCAGCAGCCGGGGACAGGGGGGGACTGGGGAGCTGTTTTTT. It yields the protein CASSRGQGGTGELFF.

The CDR3 is CASSLTPGGQPQHF. The DNA for the CDR3 is TGTGCCAGCAGTTTAACACCCGGGGGGCAGCCCCAGCATTTT. V is TRBV28 and J is TRBJ1-5, with a weak D call TRBD1 (5 bases). CDR3 size: 14 residues. CDR1 MDHEN and CDR2 SYDVKM come from the germline V gene. V gave up 2 bases and J gave up 7 bases, with 12 bases separating them.

This chain joins TRBV19 and TRBJ2-1; tentative D call: TRBD1 (5 bases). Per germline, CDR1 LNHDA and CDR2 SQIVND (reference sequence). Deletions cut 3 bases from V and 2 bases from J, with 14 bases between. There are 16 residues in the CDR3. CDR3 nucleotide sequence: TGTGCCAGTAGTATTGTGGGGCAGGGAACCTACAATGAGCAGTTCTTC. It codes for CASSIVGQGTYNEQFF.

The J gene is TRBJ2-1, the V gene TRBV27, with 8 bases matching TRBD2. V shed 7 bases and J 2 bases; nucleotides not matched to a gene: 7. This CDR3 is 15 amino acids long. Germline V CDR1 and CDR2: MNHEY, SMNVEV (reference sequence). CDR3 region: CASIKAGRAYNEQFF. The CDR3 DNA reads TGTGCCAGCATCAAAGCCGGGAGGGCCTACAATGAGCAGTTCTTC.

The V and J genes are TRBV7-2 and TRBJ2-7, with 9 bases that match TRBD2. Per the germline V gene, CDR1 is SGHTA and CDR2 is FQGNSA. The CDR3 has 15 amino acids. The trim removed 5 bases at V and 4 bases at J, leaving 9 bases unmatched. CDR3 bases: TGTGCCAGCAGCAGAATAGCGGGAGCGGTATACGAGCAGTACTTC. Protein sequence: CASSRIAGAVYEQYF.

The chain uses TRBV6-2 or TRBV6-3 and TRBJ2-7; TRBD2 is a possible D gene (6 bases). Germline V gene sequence: CDR1 MNHEY, CDR2 SVGEGT. The CDR3 extends over 14 amino acids. V dropped 3 bases and J dropped 4 bases, with 13 bases sitting between them. This CDR3 is CASSYPGVGYEQYF. CDR3 bases: TGTGCCAGCAGTTATCCGGGGGTCGGATACGAGCAGTACTTC.

This clone was recorded once. The J gene is TRBJ2-1, the V gene TRBV4-1; 9 bases fit TRBD2. The ends lost 4 bases at V and 7 bases at J; junction bases unmatched: 8. The CDR3 is 15 residues long. Germline V CDR1 and CDR2: MGHRA, YSYEKL. CDR3 in DNA: TGCGCCAGCAGCCCCCTGGGTAGCGGGAGTAATGAGCAGTTCTTC. It codes for CASSPLGSGSNEQFF.

J is TRBJ2-7 and V is TRBV7-2, with 9 bases fitting TRBD2. The germline V gene encodes CDR1 SGHTA and CDR2 FQGNSA. The V and J ends lost 5 bases and 6 bases, in that order; junction bases with no gene match: 11. This CDR3 region has 15 residues. The CDR3 coding sequence is TGTGCCAGCAGCCCCCCCGGCGGGAGGGCCGTCGAGCAGTACTTC. It encodes CASSPPGGRAVEQYF. The whole variable domain, filled in from reference TRBV7-2 and TRBJ2-7, reads GAGVSQSPSNKVTEKGKDVELRCDPISGHTALYWYRQSLGQGLEFLIYFQGNSAPDKSGLPSDRFSAERTGGSVSTLTIQRTQQEDSAVYLCASSPPGGRAVEQYFGPGTRLTVT.

This clone appeared a single time. The CDR3 reads CASLTSGSYEQFF. For the CDR3, the DNA is TGTGCCAGTCTGACTAGCGGGAGCTATGAGCAGTTCTTC. The chain links TRBV2 to TRBJ2-1; 12 bases fit TRBD2. The CDR3 length is 13 residues. CDR1 SNHLY and CDR2 FYNNEI come from the germline V gene. The trim removed 9 bases at V and 8 bases at J, leaving 5 bases unmatched.

The chain carries TRBV3-1 (or the pseudogene TRBV3-2) and TRBJ1-2; D not certain. The CDR3 is 13 residues long. V was clipped by 1 base and J by 4 bases, with 7 bases between them. From germline, CDR1 is LGHDT and CDR2 YNNKEL (reference sequence). CDR3 bases: TGTGCCAGCAGCCAAGTCGAGGGCTATGGCTACACCTTC. Amino acid sequence: CASSQVEGYGYTF.

The gene calls are TRBV15 and TRBJ2-3; TRBD2 matches 12 bases. Trimming removed 0 bases from V and 4 bases from J; junction bases left unmatched: 2. This CDR3 is built from 16 residues. Per the germline V gene, CDR1 is LNHNV and CDR2 is YYDKDF (reference sequence). The CDR3 DNA follows: TGTGCCACCAGCAGAGATCTAGCGGGAGGGGCAGATACGCAGTATTTT. Its protein product is CATSRDLAGGADTQYF.